The clone carrying this T cell receptor beta chain was seen only a few times. This entry belongs to a study of T cells in Graves' hyperthyroidism and ophthalmopathy. RNA transcripts gave rise to amplified TCR beta CDR3 regions. The HTBI set primed first-round TCR CDR3 RT-PCR. TCRdb passed the multiplex PCR reads through MiXCR, listing each CDR3 protein once. The data show approximately 360,000 distinct CDR3 sequences, 15% to 18% seen once. Germline CDR1 is SGHRS and CDR2 is YFSETQ. The V segment lost 5 bases and the J segment 6 bases; nucleotides outside the gene matches: 5. The CDR3 is made up of 14 amino acids.

The source material was blood. This chain uses TRBV5-1 with TRBJ2-3; 11 nucleotides align to TRBD2. The TCR sequence derives from a young woman with Graves' hyperthyroidism that later progressed to Graves' ophthalmopathy. DNA of the CDR3: TGCGCCAGCAGACTAGCGGGAGTTGCGGATACGCAGTATTTT. It specifies CASRLAGVADTQYF.